Presented here are 3 T cell receptor beta chains from one specimen sequenced in a study of cytomegalovirus exposure and HLA in healthy donors. Profiling relied on immunoSEQ multiplex PCR, and the TCRdb table lists in-frame clones only, not all of them. The sample carries about 150,000 clones, about 95% recorded once. The source material was PBMCs. The receptors shown here come from a man aged 18 to 35 in good health and CMV-seropositive.

CDR3 region: CASSQRGPGNQPQHF. The CDR3 region has the DNA TGTGCCAGCAGTCAAAGGGGGCCCGGCAATCAGCCCCAGCATTTT. The genes are TRBV2 and TRBJ1-5; TRBD1 matches 7 bases. The CDR3 loop spans 15 amino acids. V lost 5 bases and J lost 2; bases outside the gene matches: 6. CDR1 and CDR2 from the germline V gene are SNHLY and FYNNEI.

The chain combines TRBV11-3 with TRBJ2-7, with 8 positions matching TRBD2. V trimming: 5 bases; J trimming: 3 bases; junction bases outside the gene matches: 6. This CDR3 comprises 14 residues. In germline, CDR1 is SGHNT, CDR2 YENEEA. In nucleotides, the CDR3 is TGTGCCAGCAGCCCAAGCGGGAGTAGCTACGAGCAGTACTTC. It encodes CASSPSGSSYEQYF.

CDR3 DNA sequence: TGTGCCAGCAGTGAACGTTCGGGAAAACTGTTTTTT. It yields the protein CASSERSGKLFF. The rearrangement uses TRBV2 and TRBJ1-4; D gene ambiguous. CDR3 length: 12 residues. Trimming pared 2 bases from V and 10 bases from J, leaving 8 bases between. Germline V gives CDR1 SNHLY, CDR2 FYNNEI.